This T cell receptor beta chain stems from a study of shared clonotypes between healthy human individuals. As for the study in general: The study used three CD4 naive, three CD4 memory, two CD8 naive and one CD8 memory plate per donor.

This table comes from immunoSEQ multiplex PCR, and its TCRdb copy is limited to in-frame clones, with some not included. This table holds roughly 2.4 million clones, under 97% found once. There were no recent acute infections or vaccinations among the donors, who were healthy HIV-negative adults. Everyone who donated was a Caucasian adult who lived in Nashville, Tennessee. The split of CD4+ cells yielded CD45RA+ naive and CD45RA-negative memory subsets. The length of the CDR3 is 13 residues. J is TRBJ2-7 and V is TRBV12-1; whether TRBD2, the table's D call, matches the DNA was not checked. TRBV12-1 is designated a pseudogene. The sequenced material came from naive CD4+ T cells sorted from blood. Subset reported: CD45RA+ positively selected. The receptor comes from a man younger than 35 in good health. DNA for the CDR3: TGTGCCAGCACCTTAGCCGGGAGGTGCGAGCAGTACTTC. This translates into CASTLAGRCEQYF.